This T cell receptor (beta chain) is from a study of blood T cell repertoires in COVID-19 (TCRdb year 2020). For the wider study: Samples from collaborators originated in the United States, Italy and Spain and spanned both the acute and convalescent phases of COVID-19. The repertoires were released in a freely available public database meant as a resource for research on the immune response to SARS-CoV-2. Nearly every sample came with metadata listing a de-identified subject ID, COVID-19 status, age in years and sex. The material from the prospective study consisted of cDNA or gDNA derived from T cells, B-cell-depleted T cells, or PBMCs. Subjects who had been exposed to COVID-19, were actively infected with it, or had recovered from it provided the deeply sampled blood TCRbeta repertoires that made up the dataset. Samples came from the ongoing ImmuneRACE study (first 160 participants) plus 1,254 subjects from 6 global collaborators. Where HLA class I and class II types were available, the types were taken from metadata supplied by the sample provider, not from assay-based typing. What the work shows at the level of the full study, not this receptor alone: The quantity of clinical and demographic metadata differed by source and by participant and was supplied without curation.

The germline V end is reduced by 3 bases and the J end by 12 bases; junction bases left unmatched: 7. The germline V gene specifies KGHSH as CDR1 and LQKENI as CDR2. From the cysteine through the phenylalanine, the CDR3 covers 13 amino acids. The DNA shown is the 39-base CDR3, in frame from base 1. The collaborating institutions used their own protocols to collect whole blood in K2EDTA tubes. For TCRbeta analysis, collaborators shipped samples as frozen whole blood, isolated PBMCs, or DNA extracted from either of those sample types. The immunoSEQ Assay, a bias-controlled multiplex PCR, was used to amplify TCRbeta CDR3 regions from genomic DNA. As for the original processing: Within the assay, amplification of reference gene primers was used to estimate how many nucleated cells each sample contained. To quantify the absolute abundance of each unique TCRbeta CDR3 rearrangement, sequence reads were collapsed and filtered. For each sample, productive Simpson clonality was calculated as the square root of Simpson's diversity index over productive rearrangements. This is the immuneACCESS table as TCRdb keeps it, with only in-frame sequences that have V and J called. A part of the clones is gone; compared with another copy, unresolved V genes explain less than half, and the rest is unexplained. The D gene and trimming were derived from the DNA, and the V and J assignments and clone size from that table. Across this sample there are around 150,000 clones, with more than 60% seen only once. Over 15% of the sample comes from the top ten.

This clone came up once. Its recognized antigen is unknown. There are no base qualities to consult, and no much larger clone falls within one base. The chain employs TRBV18 and TRBJ2-4; a stretch of 8 junction bases matches TRBD1. The source of this sequence is a man aged 50-59 years with acute or convalescent COVID-19. Sequencing input: peripheral blood. The encoded CDR3 is CASSPGTGRPQYF. The nucleotide sequence is given as TGTGCCAGCTCACCTGGGACAGGTCGACCTCAGTACTTC.